This TCR beta chain came from a study of T cells in lung cancer brain metastases. The table came from immunoSEQ multiplex PCR; TCRdb's copy has only in-frame clones and leaves some out. The profile shows 5,000 to 6,500 clones, around 85% of them singletons. The CDR3 runs to 13 residues. Germline V gives CDR1 LNHDA, CDR2 SQIVND (reference sequence). V was pared by 8 bases and J by 4 bases, with 14 bases between. The rearrangement joins TRBV19 to TRBJ1-2; D may be TRBD1 (6 bases). Material for sequencing was tumor tissue from the primary lung tumor. The TCR comes from a man between 65 and 80 years old with non-small cell lung cancer. CDR3 nucleotides: TGTGCCAGTGATACAGGGTGGGGCTATGGCTACACCTTC. This encodes CASDTGWGYGYTF.